These T cell receptor beta chains were read from a single sample in a study of PD-L1 blockade in urothelial cancer. Repertoires were generated with immunoSEQ multiplex PCR, while TCRdb's copy carries only in-frame clones and drops some. The sample lists 40,000 to 60,000 clones, approximately 80% occurring once. Sequenced material: PBMCs, taken around atezolizumab (anti-PD-L1) treatment. These receptors came from a man in his 70s with urothelial cancer. Both conserved end residues are part of each CDR3. Each record gives: D gene, J gene, clone size, V gene, CDR3 DNA, CDR3 protein. The D gene is left open where the match is weak. For some rows the clone size is stated as once, few or many, or as a class when expanded; others skip it.

d_call: NA
j_call: TRBJ2-2
clone_size: NA
v_call: TRBV9
cdr3_nt: TGTGCCAGCAGCGTAGACGTCCGGGGGAGAAACACCGGGGAGCTGTTTTTT
cdr3_aa: CASSVDVRGRNTGELFF

d_call: NA
j_call: TRBJ1-1
clone_size: once
v_call: TRBV11-2
cdr3_nt: TGTGCCAGCAGCCAACGGGGAAGTGAAGCTTTCTTT
cdr3_aa: CASSQRGSEAFF

d_call: NA
j_call: TRBJ2-7
clone_size: NA
v_call: TRBV11-3
cdr3_nt: TGTGCCAGCAGCCTCCGACACAGTTACGGCTACGAGCAGTACTTC
cdr3_aa: CASSLRHSYGYEQYF

d_call: TRBD2
j_call: TRBJ2-1
clone_size: NA
v_call: TRBV5-1
cdr3_nt: TGCGCCAGCAGCTTACTAGCGGACCTTATTAATGAGCAGTTCTTC
cdr3_aa: CASSLLADLINEQFF

d_call: TRBD1
j_call: TRBJ1-4
clone_size: NA
v_call: TRBV5-1
cdr3_nt: TGCGCCAGCAGCTTGGCCGGGACAGGGCATGAAAAACTGTTTTTT
cdr3_aa: CASSLAGTGHEKLFF

d_call: TRBD1
j_call: TRBJ2-1
clone_size: NA
v_call: TRBV4-2
cdr3_nt: TGTGCCAGCAGCCACCCGCCAGAGGGGGCTGGCAATGAGCAGTTCTTC
cdr3_aa: CASSHPPEGAGNEQFF

d_call: NA
j_call: TRBJ2-1
clone_size: NA
v_call: TRBV2
cdr3_nt: TGTGCCAGCAGTTTTATCTACAATGAGCAGTTCTTC
cdr3_aa: CASSFIYNEQFF

d_call: TRBD1
j_call: TRBJ1-2
clone_size: NA
v_call: TRBV6-6
cdr3_nt: TGTGCCAGCAGCACACAGGGGGCGGGCTATGGCTACACCTTC
cdr3_aa: CASSTQGAGYGYTF

d_call: NA
j_call: TRBJ1-3
clone_size: NA
v_call: TRBV5-6
cdr3_nt: TGTGCCAGCAGCTTGTTTGCAGGGGCCGGGTATGGAAACACCATATATTTT
cdr3_aa: CASSLFAGAGYGNTIYF

d_call: NA
j_call: TRBJ2-7
clone_size: NA
v_call: TRBV30
cdr3_nt: TGTGCCTGGAGTCCGGGTGGCGAGCAGTACTTC
cdr3_aa: CAWSPGGEQYF

d_call: NA
j_call: TRBJ2-2
clone_size: NA
v_call: TRBV5-1
cdr3_nt: TGCGCCAGCAGCTTGGACACCTCAACGAACACCGGGGAGCTGTTTTTT
cdr3_aa: CASSLDTSTNTGELFF

d_call: TRBD2
j_call: TRBJ2-7
clone_size: few
v_call: TRBV4-2
cdr3_nt: TGTGCCAGCAGCCCCCGAGAAAGTAGCGGGAGTTACGAGCAGTACTTC
cdr3_aa: CASSPRESSGSYEQYF

d_call: TRBD1
j_call: TRBJ1-1
clone_size: NA
v_call: TRBV5-4
cdr3_nt: TGTGCCAGCAGCCCGGGACAGGACACTGAAGCTTTCTTT
cdr3_aa: CASSPGQDTEAFF

d_call: NA
j_call: TRBJ1-1
clone_size: NA
v_call: TRBV12-5
cdr3_nt: TGTGCTAGTGGTACCTGGGCCGGAACGAACACTGAAGCTTTCTTT
cdr3_aa: CASGTWAGTNTEAFF

d_call: NA
j_call: TRBJ1-2
clone_size: NA
v_call: TRBV21-1
cdr3_nt: TGTGCCAGCAGCCCGAAGGCGCCTCAGGACAGGAATGGACGCTACACCTTC
cdr3_aa: CASSPKAPQDRNGRYTF

d_call: TRBD2
j_call: TRBJ2-5
clone_size: NA
v_call: TRBV27
cdr3_nt: TGTGCCAGCAGTCAGGGACTAGCGGGCTCAATCCAAGAGACCCAGTACTTC
cdr3_aa: CASSQGLAGSIQETQYF